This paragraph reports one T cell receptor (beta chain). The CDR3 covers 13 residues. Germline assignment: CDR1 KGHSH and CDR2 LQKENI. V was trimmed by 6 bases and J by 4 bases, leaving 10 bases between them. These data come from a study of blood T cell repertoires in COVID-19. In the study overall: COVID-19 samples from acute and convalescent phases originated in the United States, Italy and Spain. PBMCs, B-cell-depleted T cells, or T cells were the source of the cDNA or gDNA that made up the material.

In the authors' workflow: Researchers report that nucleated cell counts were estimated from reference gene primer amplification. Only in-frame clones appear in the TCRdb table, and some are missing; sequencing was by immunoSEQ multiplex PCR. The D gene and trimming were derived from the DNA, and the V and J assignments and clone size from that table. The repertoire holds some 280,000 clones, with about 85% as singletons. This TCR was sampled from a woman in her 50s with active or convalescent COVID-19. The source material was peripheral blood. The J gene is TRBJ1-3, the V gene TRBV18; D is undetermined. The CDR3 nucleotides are TGTGCCAGCTCGCGGGAGGCCGGAAACACCATATATTTT. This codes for CASSREAGNTIYF.